This T cell receptor (beta chain) is drawn from a study of Ad26.COV2.S vaccination and SARS-CoV-2 variants. V gave up 5 bases and J gave up 7 bases; unmatched junction bases: 4. Per germline, CDR1 SGHVS and CDR2 FQNEAQ. The CDR3 has 12 amino acids. Repertoires were generated with immunoSEQ multiplex PCR, while TCRdb's copy carries only in-frame clones and drops some. The sample lists some 350,000 clones, about 90% occurring once. The receptor was isolated from a human donor who had recovered from COVID-19. This sequence joins TRBV7-8 and TRBJ2-7, with TRBD2 matching 8 bases. The sequencing used peripheral blood, collected after recovery from COVID-19. This CDR3 is CASSPTGGEQYF. The CDR3 nucleotides read TGTGCCAGCAGCCCTACGGGGGGGGAGCAGTACTTC.